This T cell receptor beta chain derives from a study of human T cells and chemical hapten exposure. General observations from the study: Counts of expanded TCRs (at PT1) showed a positive correlation with patch test score. Expanded TCRs created a significantly greater count of big CDR3 similarity clusters than controls did.

As processed by the authors: Sample-level TCR yields exhibited a median of approximately 96,000, with a range of roughly 20,000 to 750,000. A single record per CDR3 protein comes from TCRdb applying MiXCR to the RACE reads. The V and J calls follow TCRdb's processing rather than the paper's. The data show about 120,000 distinct CDR3 sequences, roughly an eighth seen once. The time point here: patch test 1, 2 weeks after DPC sensitization. Treatment defined: therapeutic diphenylcyclopropenone sensitization with weekly scalp DPC. For this clonotype: Its antigen remains unidentified.

The source was whole blood, collected in connection with sensitization to the hapten diphenylcyclopropenone (DPC). The source is a man younger than 35 with alopecia areata. Some clones in this sample may be carry-over from other donors' samples.

The CDR3 DNA follows: TGCAGCGTTGAAGGCTGGACAGGGCGAAACTCCTACGAGCAGTACTTC. It yields the protein CSVEGWTGRNSYEQYF. The chain has TRBV29-1 and TRBJ2-7; the match to TRBD1 covers 8 bases. Germline values: CDR1 SQVTM, CDR2 ANQGSEA. This CDR3 contains 16 residues. The ends lost 1 base at V and 0 bases at J; junction bases unmatched: 8.